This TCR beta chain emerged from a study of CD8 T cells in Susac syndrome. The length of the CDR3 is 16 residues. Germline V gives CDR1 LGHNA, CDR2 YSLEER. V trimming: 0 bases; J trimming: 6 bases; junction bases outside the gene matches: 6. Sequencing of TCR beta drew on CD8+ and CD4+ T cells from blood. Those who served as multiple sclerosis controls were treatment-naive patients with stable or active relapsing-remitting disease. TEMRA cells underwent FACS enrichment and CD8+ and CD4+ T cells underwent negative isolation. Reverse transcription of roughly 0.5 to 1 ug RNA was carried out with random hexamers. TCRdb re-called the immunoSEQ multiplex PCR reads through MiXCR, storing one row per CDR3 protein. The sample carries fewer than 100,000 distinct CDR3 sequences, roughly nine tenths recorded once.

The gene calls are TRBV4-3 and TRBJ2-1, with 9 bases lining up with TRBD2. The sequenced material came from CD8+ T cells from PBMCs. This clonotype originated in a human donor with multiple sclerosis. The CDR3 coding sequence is TGCGCCAGCAGCCAAGAATTAGCGGGGGCCCTCAATGAGCAGTTCTTC. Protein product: CASSQELAGALNEQFF.